What follows are 2 T cell receptor beta chains derived from one specimen sequenced in a study of blood T cells in healthy people across ages. The use of a sample-barcoded 5' primer and a J-beta primer mix characterized a second PCR of about 7 to 12 cycles. Each CDR3 protein gets one entry after TCRdb re-called the 5' RACE reads with MiXCR. The profile shows 600,000 to 800,000 distinct CDR3 sequences, around 21% of them singletons. What was sequenced was blood. These TCRs come from a man between 65 and 79 years old in good health.

The V call is TRBV30, the J call TRBJ2-5; possibly TRBD2 for D (5 bases). The CDR3 loop spans 12 amino acids. Per germline, CDR1 GTSNPN and CDR2 SVGIG (reference sequence). V was shortened by 5 bases and J by 3 bases, with 10 bases between the two germline ends. The CDR3 coding sequence is TGTGCCTGGGCGGAGGATAAAGAGACCCAGTACTTC. Amino acids: CAWAEDKETQYF.

The V gene is TRBV5-1, the J gene TRBJ2-5, with TRBD1 matching over 10 bases. The CDR3 covers 15 residues. The V gene end was trimmed by 4 bases and the J gene end by 5 bases; junction bases not matched to a gene: 8. Germline CDR1 is SGHRS and CDR2 is YFSETQ. CDR3 region: CASSRGQGHRETQYF. CDR3 sequence (DNA): TGCGCCAGCAGCCGGGGACAGGGGCATCGGGAGACCCAGTACTTC.